A selection of T cell receptor beta chains follows, all from one sample in a study of control samples from healthy donors and cancer patients. Assay: immunoSEQ multiplex PCR; the TCRdb copy retains only in-frame clones and omits some. The repertoire consists of about 160,000 clones, with nearly 96% occurring once and the leading ten covering about 0.94%. The source material was blood. The receptors were gathered from a woman aged 25 to 39 in good health. Each CDR3 is given with its conserved first and last residue. Each record gives: V gene, D gene, clone size, J gene, CDR3 DNA, CDR3 protein. A D gene is named only where the DNA matches it firmly. The size entry is marked missing in some rows and otherwise reads once, few, many or a size class.

>TRBV2|NA|NA|TRBJ1-5
TGTGCCAGCAGGTTGGGAGTTAGCAATCAGCCCCAGCATTTT
CASRLGVSNQPQHF
>TRBV5-4|TRBD2|NA|TRBJ2-1
TGTGCCAGCAGGCCCTTAGCGGGAGGGGGTGAGCAGTTCTTC
CASRPLAGGGEQFF
>TRBV6-4|TRBD2|NA|TRBJ2-3
TGTGCCAGTCGTAGCGGGGGAAGCACAGATACGCAGTATTTT
CASRSGGSTDTQYF
>TRBV2|TRBD2|NA|TRBJ2-1
TGTGCCAGCAGTGGTAATAGCGGGGAGCAGTTCTTC
CASSGNSGEQFF
>TRBV5-5|NA|NA|TRBJ1-4
TGTGCCAGCAGCTTTGGCTTAACTAATGAAAAACTGTTTTTT
CASSFGLTNEKLFF
>TRBV9|TRBD1|NA|TRBJ1-3
TGTGCCAGCAGCGCGACAGGGTCCCCCATATATTTT
CASSATGSPIYF
>TRBV29-1|NA|NA|TRBJ2-7
TGCAGCGCCAGGCCGGGAATGTCACCCTACGAGCAGTACTTC
CSARPGMSPYEQYF
>TRBV15|NA|NA|TRBJ2-2
TGTGCCACACGGGCAGGGGATTACACCGGGGAGCTGTTTTTT
CATRAGDYTGELFF
>TRBV24-1|TRBD1|NA|TRBJ2-1
TGTGCCACCAGTGCGCCGGAACAGGGGGCGGGTGAGCAGTTCTTC
CATSAPEQGAGEQFF
>TRBV20-1|NA|NA|TRBJ2-3
TGCAGTGCTAGTGACGCCGGCCGCACAGATACGCAGTATTTT
CSASDAGRTDTQYF
>TRBV6-5|NA|once|TRBJ2-2
TGTGCCACCCAATTCAAAGGGGAGCTGTTTTTT
CATQFKGELFF
>TRBV7-2|NA|NA|TRBJ2-6
TGTGCCAGCAGCTTATTTCAGGGGGGACGAAACTCTGGGGCCAACGTCCTGACTTTC
CASSLFQGGRNSGANVLTF
>TRBV28|TRBD1|once|TRBJ1-6
TGTGCCAGCGGGATTGGACAGGGTTATAATTCACCCCTCCACTTT
CASGIGQGYNSPLHF
>TRBV5-1|NA|once|TRBJ2-3
TGCGCCAGCAGCATAGACTACCGCACAGATACGCAGTATTTT
CASSIDYRTDTQYF
>TRBV7-9|NA|NA|TRBJ2-7
TGTGCCAGCAGCTTTGGGCAAACGTTTGGAGAGCAGTACTTC
CASSFGQTFGEQYF
>TRBV28|TRBD1|NA|TRBJ2-2
TGTGCAAGCCGGGGACAGGGGCGTACCGGGGAGCTGTTTTTT
CASRGQGRTGELFF
>TRBV6-5|NA|NA|TRBJ2-7
TGTGCCAGCAGTTCATATCCCGGGACCTACGAGCAGTACTTC
CASSSYPGTYEQYF
>TRBV30|TRBD2|NA|TRBJ2-3
TGTGCCTGGCAACCTAGCGGGAGCACAGATACGCAGTATTTT
CAWQPSGSTDTQYF
>TRBV5-1|NA|NA|TRBJ2-1
TGCGCCAGCGGACTTTCGACAGGATACAATGAGCAGTTCTTC
CASGLSTGYNEQFF
>TRBV19|TRBD1|NA|TRBJ1-5
TGTGCCAGTAGTATAGGAAGGACAGGGAATCAGCCCCAGCATTTT
CASSIGRTGNQPQHF
>TRBV6-5|TRBD2|NA|TRBJ2-1
TGTGCCAGCGGTAATTTGTTGCGGGAGTTCACTGAGCAGTTCTTC
CASGNLLREFTEQFF
>TRBV30|NA|NA|TRBJ2-7
TGTGCCTGGAGTGTCCTTAACGAGCAGTACTTC
CAWSVLNEQYF
>TRBV5-6|TRBD1|NA|TRBJ1-4
TGTGCCAGCAGCTTGAGGGACAGGGGGTTTAATGAAAAACTGTTTTTT
CASSLRDRGFNEKLFF
>TRBV27|NA|once|TRBJ2-5
TGTGCCAGCAGTTTATCGTTAGGACAGCGGCCCACGGAGACCCAGTACTTC
CASSLSLGQRPTETQYF
>TRBV19|TRBD2|NA|TRBJ2-3
TGTGCCAGTAGCCCTCGACTAGCAATCACAGATACGCAGTATTTT
CASSPRLAITDTQYF
>TRBV6-5|NA|NA|TRBJ1-1
TGTGCCAGCGACAGAGGCATGAACACTGAAGCTTTCTTT
CASDRGMNTEAFF
>TRBV29-1|NA|NA|TRBJ1-2
TGCAGCGTACCTAGGGTCGCTGGCTCAGACCGTTATGGCTACACCTTC
CSVPRVAGSDRYGYTF
>TRBV10-3|NA|NA|TRBJ2-1
TGTGCCATCAGTGAGGCATTGATGGGTCAGGGTGAGCAGTTCTTC
CAISEALMGQGEQFF
>TRBV18|NA|NA|TRBJ1-6
TGTGCCAGCTCTCTCCGACAGGACAATTCACCCCTCCACTTT
CASSLRQDNSPLHF
>TRBV6-5|NA|NA|TRBJ2-4
TGTGCCAGCGACGGCAGGGGGGGGACCAAAAACATTCAGTACTTC
CASDGRGGTKNIQYF
>TRBV19|TRBD2|NA|TRBJ2-3
TGTGCCAGTAGTTCCTCGACTAGCGGGAGTGGTACGCAGTATTTT
CASSSSTSGSGTQYF